The entry that follows covers one TCR beta chain sequence. Its antigen is currently not known. Qualities for individual bases were not recorded, and no much larger clone is one base off. Read against the paper, the sample's time point label means: baseline before first vaccination. The vaccinee samples were drawn from two UK trials, COV001 and COV002, one of which was a single-blind randomized controlled phase 2/3 trial testing AZD1222 (ChAdOx1 nCoV-19) in healthy adults. For TCRbeta chain sequencing, PBMC samples were collected from trial participants at day 0 and at day 28 after the second dose. The CDR3 regions of human TCRbeta chains were analyzed by immunosequencing. In the paper's pipeline: Repertoire TCRs were checked for matches against a reference library of SARS-CoV-2-specific TCRs that had been generated using the MIRA antigen-specificity platform. Breadth was defined as the fraction of unique TCRs that were SARS-CoV-2-associated. Depth was defined as the fraction of total T cells that were SARS-CoV-2-associated. Each spike-specific TCR was assigned to its reactive spike region and to a CD4 or CD8 class using the MIRA data. Log10-transformed breadth and depth values were compared by one-way ANOVA with Sidak's multiple comparisons tests. TCRdb holds this immuneACCESS table with in-frame rearrangements only. Some clones are missing; in checked studies, unresolved V genes explain under half, and the rest has no known cause. For V, J and clone size, that table is used; D and trimming come from the DNA. In all, the sample holds 150,000 to 200,000 clones, and 90% to 95% of those were seen once. The ten largest clones take up over 0.7% of the sample.

This record comes from a study of T cell responses to AZD1222 COVID-19 vaccine (dated by TCRdb to about 2021). With respect to the entire study: Because spike-specific TCR depth and breadth did not differ between the two schedules, AZD1222 recipients who got a second dose at roughly 4 weeks were pooled with those who got a second dose at roughly 12 weeks. A total of approximately 240 trial participants underwent TCR sequencing, of whom 200 to 220 had received two doses of AZD1222 and approximately 25 had received two doses of the MenACWY control vaccine. Trial participants were enrolled into age subgroups of 18-55, 56-69 and 70-plus years, which contained around 140, 26 and 57 TCR-sequenced participants, respectively.

Beyond this particular receptor, the publication reports: Epitopes outside the regions mutated in the B.1.351 and B.1.1.7 variants were reportedly recognized by nearly half of the unique spike-specific TCRs. Because no day 14 peak-response samples were available, the repertoires could be characterized only after the peak T cell response. The whole spike protein was spanned by vaccine-associated CD4 TCRs, and dominant responses were seen in regions 160-218 and 743-854. In the small 56-69-year group, the increase in depth fell short of significance, most likely because of low power. Spike-specific TCR breadth and depth rose significantly after two AZD1222 doses compared with day 0 and with MenACWY recipients. Conclusions about previously exposed vaccinees are limited, since just a handful of AZD1222 recipients were seropositive for SARS-CoV-2 at baseline. Participants were mostly white British, with more females than males. The authors suggested clonal diversity may have been underestimated.

Sample: peripheral blood, taken on day 0 of AZD1222 vaccination. The sequence was obtained from an adult in good health.

The DNA is TGTGCCAGCAGCCAAGTGGAGGGGCGGAACACTGAAGCTTTCTTT. Its coded protein is CASSQVEGRNTEAFF. The sequence is built from TRBV4-2 and TRBJ1-1; TRBD1 is perhaps the D gene, given 5 matching bases. Trimming takes 1 base from V and 1 base from J, and the germline ends sit 10 bases apart. CDR1 and CDR2 are drawn from the germline V gene: LGHNA, YNFKEQ. The CDR3, from cysteine to phenylalanine, totals 15 residues. Only CDR3 DNA remains: 45 bases, in frame from the first base.